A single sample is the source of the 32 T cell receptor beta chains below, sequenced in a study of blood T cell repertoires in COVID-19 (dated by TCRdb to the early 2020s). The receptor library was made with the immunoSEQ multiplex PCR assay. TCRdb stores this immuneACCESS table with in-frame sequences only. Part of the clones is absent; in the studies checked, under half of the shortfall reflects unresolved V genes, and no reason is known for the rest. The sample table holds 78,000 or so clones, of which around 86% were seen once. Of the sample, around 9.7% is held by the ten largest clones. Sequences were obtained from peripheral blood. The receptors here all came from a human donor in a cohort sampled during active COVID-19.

CDR3 in amino acids: CASGLPGQENIQYF. CDR3 in DNA: TGTGCTAGTGGTCTTCCGGGACAGGAAAACATTCAGTACTTC. The gene calls are TRBV12-5 and TRBJ2-4; 8 nucleotides align to TRBD1. In germline, CDR1 is LGHNT, CDR2 FRNRAP. V lost 5 bases and J lost 5; bases outside the gene matches: 5. There are 14 residues in the CDR3. Complete variable domain (other parts from reference TRBV12-5 and TRBJ2-4): DARVTQTPRHKVTEMGQEVTMRCQPILGHNTVFWYRQTMMQGLELLAYFRNRAPLDDSGMPKDRFSAEMPDATLATLKIQPSEPRDSAVYFCASGLPGQENIQYFGAGTRLSVL.

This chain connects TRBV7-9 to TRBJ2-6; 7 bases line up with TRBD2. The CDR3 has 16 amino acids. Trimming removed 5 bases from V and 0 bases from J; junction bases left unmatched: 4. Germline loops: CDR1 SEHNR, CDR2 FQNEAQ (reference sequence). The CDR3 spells CASSPRGVSGANVLTF. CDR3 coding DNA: TGTGCCAGCAGCCCCCGGGGGGTCTCTGGGGCCAACGTCCTGACTTTC.

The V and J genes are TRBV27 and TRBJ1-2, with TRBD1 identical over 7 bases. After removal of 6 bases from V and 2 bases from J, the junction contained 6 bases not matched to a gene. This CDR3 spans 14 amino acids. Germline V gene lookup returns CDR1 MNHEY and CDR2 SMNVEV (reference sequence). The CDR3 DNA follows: TGTGCCAGCAGGATTGCACAGGGGAACTATGGCTACACCTTC. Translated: CASRIAQGNYGYTF.

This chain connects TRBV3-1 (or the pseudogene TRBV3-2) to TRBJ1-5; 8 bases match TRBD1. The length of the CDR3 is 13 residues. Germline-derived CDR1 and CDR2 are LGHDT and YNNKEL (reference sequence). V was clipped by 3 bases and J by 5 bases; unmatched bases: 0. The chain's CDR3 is CASSQDRDQPQHF. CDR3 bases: TGTGCCAGCAGCCAGGACAGGGATCAGCCCCAGCATTTT.

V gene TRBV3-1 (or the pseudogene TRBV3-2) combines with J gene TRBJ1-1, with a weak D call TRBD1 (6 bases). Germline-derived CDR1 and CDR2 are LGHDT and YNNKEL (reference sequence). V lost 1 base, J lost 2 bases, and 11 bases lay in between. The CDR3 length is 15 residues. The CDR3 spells CASSQGGPGNTEAFF. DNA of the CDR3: TGTGCCAGCAGCCAAGGGGGGCCGGGAAACACTGAAGCTTTCTTT.

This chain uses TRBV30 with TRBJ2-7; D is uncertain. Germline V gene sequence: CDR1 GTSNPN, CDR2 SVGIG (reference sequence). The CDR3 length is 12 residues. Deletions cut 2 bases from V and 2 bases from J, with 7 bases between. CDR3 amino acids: CAWSPRAYEQYF. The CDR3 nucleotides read TGTGCCTGGAGTCCCCGGGCCTACGAGCAGTACTTC.

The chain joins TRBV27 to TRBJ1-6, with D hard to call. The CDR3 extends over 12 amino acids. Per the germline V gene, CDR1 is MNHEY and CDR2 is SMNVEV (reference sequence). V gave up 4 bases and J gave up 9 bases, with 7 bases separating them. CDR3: CASSSQLSPLHF. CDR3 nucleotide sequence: TGTGCCAGCAGTTCACAGCTTTCACCCCTCCACTTT.

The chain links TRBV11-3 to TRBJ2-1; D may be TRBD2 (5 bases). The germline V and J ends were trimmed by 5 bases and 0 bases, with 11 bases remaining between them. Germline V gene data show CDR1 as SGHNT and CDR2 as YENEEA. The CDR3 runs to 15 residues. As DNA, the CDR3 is TGTGCCAGCAGCCCGGGATTAAGCTCCTACAATGAGCAGTTCTTC. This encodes CASSPGLSSYNEQFF. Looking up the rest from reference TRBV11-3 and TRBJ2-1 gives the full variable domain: EAGVVQSPRYKIIEKKQPVAFWCNPISGHNTLYWYLQNLGQGPELLIRYENEEAVDDSQLPKDRFSAERLKGVDSTLKIQPAELGDSAVYLCASSPGLSSYNEQFFGPGTRLTVL.

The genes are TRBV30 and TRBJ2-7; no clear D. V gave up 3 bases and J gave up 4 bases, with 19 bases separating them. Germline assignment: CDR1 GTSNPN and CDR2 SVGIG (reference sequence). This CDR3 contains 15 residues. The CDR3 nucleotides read TGTGCCTGGAGGGGCTCCGACACCCCCTCTTACGAGCAGTACTTC. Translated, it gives CAWRGSDTPSYEQYF.

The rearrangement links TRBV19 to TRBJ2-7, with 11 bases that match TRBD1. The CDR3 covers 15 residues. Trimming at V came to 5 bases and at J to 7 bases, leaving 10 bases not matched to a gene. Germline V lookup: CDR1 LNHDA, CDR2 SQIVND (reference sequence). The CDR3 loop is CASSDGQGARLEQYF. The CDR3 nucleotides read TGTGCCAGTAGTGACGGACAGGGGGCGAGGTTAGAGCAGTACTTC.

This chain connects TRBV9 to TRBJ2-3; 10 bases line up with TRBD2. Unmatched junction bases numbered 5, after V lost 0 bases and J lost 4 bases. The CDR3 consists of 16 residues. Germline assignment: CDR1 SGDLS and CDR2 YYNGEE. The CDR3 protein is CASSVEASGGPDTQYF. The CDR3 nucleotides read TGTGCCAGCAGCGTAGAGGCTAGCGGGGGACCAGATACGCAGTATTTT. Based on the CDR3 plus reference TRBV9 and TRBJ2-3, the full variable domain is DSGVTQTPKHLITATGQRVTLRCSPRSGDLSVYWYQQSLDQGLQFLIQYYNGEERAKGNILERFSAQQFPDLHSELNLSSLELGDSALYFCASSVEASGGPDTQYFGPGTRLTVL.

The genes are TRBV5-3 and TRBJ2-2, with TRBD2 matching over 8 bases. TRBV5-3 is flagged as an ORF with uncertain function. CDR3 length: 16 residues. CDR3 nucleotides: TGTCCCACACGCTGGGGGCCGGGGGGGAAATTAGGGGAGCTGTTTTTT. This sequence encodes CPTRWGPGGKLGELFF.

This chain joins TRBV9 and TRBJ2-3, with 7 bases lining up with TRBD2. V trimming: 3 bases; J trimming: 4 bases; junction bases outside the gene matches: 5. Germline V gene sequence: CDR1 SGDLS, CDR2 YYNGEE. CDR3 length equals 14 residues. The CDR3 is CASSGREGADTQYF. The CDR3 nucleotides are TGTGCCAGCAGCGGTAGGGAGGGAGCAGATACGCAGTATTTT.

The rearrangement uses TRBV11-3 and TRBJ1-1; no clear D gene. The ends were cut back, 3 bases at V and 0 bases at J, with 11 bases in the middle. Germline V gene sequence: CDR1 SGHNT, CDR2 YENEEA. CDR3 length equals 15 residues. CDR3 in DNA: TGTGCCAGCAGCTTCTTCTCCGGGATGAACACTGAAGCTTTCTTT. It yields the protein CASSFFSGMNTEAFF.

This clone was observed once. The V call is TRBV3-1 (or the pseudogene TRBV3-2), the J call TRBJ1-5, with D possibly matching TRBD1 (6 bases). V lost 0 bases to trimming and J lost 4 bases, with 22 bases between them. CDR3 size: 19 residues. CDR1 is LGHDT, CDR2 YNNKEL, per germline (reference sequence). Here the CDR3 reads CASSQDLFVQGLRNQPQHF. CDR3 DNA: TGTGCCAGCAGCCAAGATCTTTTCGTTCAGGGGCTTCGGAATCAGCCCCAGCATTTT.

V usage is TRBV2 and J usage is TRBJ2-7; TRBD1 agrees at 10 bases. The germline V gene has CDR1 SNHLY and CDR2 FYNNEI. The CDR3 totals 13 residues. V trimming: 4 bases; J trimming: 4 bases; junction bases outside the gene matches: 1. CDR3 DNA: TGTGCCAGCAGTGGGGACAGGGGTTACGAGCAGTACTTC. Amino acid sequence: CASSGDRGYEQYF.

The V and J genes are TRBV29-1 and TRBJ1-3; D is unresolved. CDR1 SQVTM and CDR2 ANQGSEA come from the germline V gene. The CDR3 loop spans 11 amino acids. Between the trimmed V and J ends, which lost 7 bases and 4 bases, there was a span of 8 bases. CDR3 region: CSAHGGNTIYF. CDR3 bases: TGCAGCGCCCACGGGGGAAACACCATATATTTT.

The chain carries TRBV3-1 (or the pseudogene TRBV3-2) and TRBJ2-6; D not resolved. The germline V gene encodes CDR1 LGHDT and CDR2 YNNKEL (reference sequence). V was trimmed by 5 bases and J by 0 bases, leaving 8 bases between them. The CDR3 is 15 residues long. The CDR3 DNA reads TGTGCCAGCAGCTCTTGGAGCTCTGGGGCCAACGTCCTGACTTTC. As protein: CASSSWSSGANVLTF.

CDR3 protein: CAWAPGQGAFEQYF. The CDR3 nucleotides read TGTGCCTGGGCGCCGGGACAGGGGGCGTTCGAGCAGTACTTC. The chain couples TRBV30 to TRBJ2-7; 12 bases line up with TRBD1. The CDR3 has 14 amino acids. V dropped 5 bases and J dropped 6; count of bases not matched to a gene: 8. Per the germline V gene, CDR1 is GTSNPN and CDR2 is SVGIG (reference sequence).

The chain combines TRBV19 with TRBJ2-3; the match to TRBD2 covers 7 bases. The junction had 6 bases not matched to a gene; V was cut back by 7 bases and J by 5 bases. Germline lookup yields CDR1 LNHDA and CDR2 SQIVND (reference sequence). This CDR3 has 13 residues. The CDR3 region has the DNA TGTGCCAGTAAAGACAGCGGGATAGATACGCAGTATTTT. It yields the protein CASKDSGIDTQYF. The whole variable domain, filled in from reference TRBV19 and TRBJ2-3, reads DGGITQSPKYLFRKEGQNVTLSCEQNLNHDAMYWYRQDPGQGLRLIYYSQIVNDFQKGDIAEGYSVSREKKESFPLTVTSAQKNPTAFYLCASKDSGIDTQYFGPGTRLTVL.

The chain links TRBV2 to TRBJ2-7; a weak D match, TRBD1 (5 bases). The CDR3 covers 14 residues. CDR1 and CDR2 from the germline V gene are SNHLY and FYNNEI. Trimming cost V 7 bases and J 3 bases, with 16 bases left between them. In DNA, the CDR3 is TGTGCCAGCAAAACAGGCTCCTGGAACTACGAGCAGTACTTC. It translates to CASKTGSWNYEQYF.

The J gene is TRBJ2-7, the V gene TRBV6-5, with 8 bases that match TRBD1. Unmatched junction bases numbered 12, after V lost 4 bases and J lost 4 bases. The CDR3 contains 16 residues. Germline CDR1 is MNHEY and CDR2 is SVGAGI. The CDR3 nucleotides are TGTGCCAGCAGTTCCTCGGCCAACAGGGGGAGGTACGAGCAGTACTTC. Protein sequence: CASSSSANRGRYEQYF.

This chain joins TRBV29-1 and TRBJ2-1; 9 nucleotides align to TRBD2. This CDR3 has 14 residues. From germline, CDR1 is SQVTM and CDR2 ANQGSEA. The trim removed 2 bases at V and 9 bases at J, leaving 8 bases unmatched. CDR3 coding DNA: TGCAGCGTTGAAAGGGGCGGGGGGGCCTCTGAGCAGTTCTTC. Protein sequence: CSVERGGGASEQFF.

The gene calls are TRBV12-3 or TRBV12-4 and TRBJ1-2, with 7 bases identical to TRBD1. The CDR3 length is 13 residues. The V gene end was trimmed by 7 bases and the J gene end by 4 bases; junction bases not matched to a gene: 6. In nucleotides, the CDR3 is TGTGCCAGCACCTTGACAGGGATCTATGGCTACACCTTC. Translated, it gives CASTLTGIYGYTF.

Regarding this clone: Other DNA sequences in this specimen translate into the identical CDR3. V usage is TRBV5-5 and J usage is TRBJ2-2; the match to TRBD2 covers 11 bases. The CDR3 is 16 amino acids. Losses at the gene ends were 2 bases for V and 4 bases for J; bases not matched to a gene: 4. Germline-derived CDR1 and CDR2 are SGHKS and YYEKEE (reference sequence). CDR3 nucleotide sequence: TGTGCCAGCAGCTTAACTAGCGGGGGCAGCACCGGGGAGCTGTTTTTT. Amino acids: CASSLTSGGSTGELFF. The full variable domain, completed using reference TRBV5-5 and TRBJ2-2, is DAGVTQSPTHLIKTRGQQVTLRCSPISGHKSVSWYQQVLGQGPQFIFQYYEKEERGRGNFPDRFSARQFPNYSSELNVNALLLGDSALYLCASSLTSGGSTGELFFGEGSRLTVL.

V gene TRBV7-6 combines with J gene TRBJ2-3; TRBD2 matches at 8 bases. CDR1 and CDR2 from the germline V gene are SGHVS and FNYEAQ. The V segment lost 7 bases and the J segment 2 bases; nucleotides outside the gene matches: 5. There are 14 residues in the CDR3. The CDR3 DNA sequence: TGTGCCAGCAAGGACGGGAGGGCCACAGATACGCAGTATTTT. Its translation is CASKDGRATDTQYF.

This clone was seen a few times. The CDR3, as DNA: TGCGCCAGCAGTCGAGGAGGAGATACGCAGTATTTT. This encodes CASSRGGDTQYF. The rearrangement links TRBV10-1 to TRBJ2-3; TRBD2 is a possible D gene (5 bases). The CDR3 extends over 12 amino acids. The V gene lost 5 bases and the J gene lost 5 bases, with 8 bases spanning the gap. CDR1 and CDR2 from the germline V gene are WNHNN and SYGVQD (reference sequence).

CDR3 amino acids: CASSLDGTSGSSDTQYF. CDR3 nucleotides: TGTGCCAGCAGCTTAGATGGGACTAGCGGGAGCTCAGATACGCAGTATTTT. The chain has TRBV7-2 and TRBJ2-3; 14 bases align to TRBD2. This CDR3 comprises 17 residues. From germline, CDR1 is SGHTA and CDR2 FQGNSA. V gave up 1 base and J gave up 4 bases; unmatched junction bases: 4.

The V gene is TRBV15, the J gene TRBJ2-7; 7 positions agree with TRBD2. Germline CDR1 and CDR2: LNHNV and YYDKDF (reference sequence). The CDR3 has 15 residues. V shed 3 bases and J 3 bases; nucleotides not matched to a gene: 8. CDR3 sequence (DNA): TGTGCCACCAGCAGGGCCATGGGGGGGATCTACGAGCAGTACTTC. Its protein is CATSRAMGGIYEQYF.

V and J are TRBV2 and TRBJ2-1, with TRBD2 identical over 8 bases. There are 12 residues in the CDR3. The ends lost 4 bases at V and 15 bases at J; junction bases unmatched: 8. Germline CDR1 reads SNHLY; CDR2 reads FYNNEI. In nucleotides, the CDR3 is TGTGCCAGCAGTGCGGGACTAGTAACGGGGTTCTTC. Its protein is CASSAGLVTGFF.

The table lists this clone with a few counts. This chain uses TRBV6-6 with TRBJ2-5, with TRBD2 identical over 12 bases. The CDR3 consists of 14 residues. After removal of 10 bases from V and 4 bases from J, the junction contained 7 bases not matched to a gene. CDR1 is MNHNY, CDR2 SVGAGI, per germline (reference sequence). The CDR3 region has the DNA TGTGCCACACGACTAGCGGGAGCTGGAGAGACCCAGTACTTC. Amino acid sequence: CATRLAGAGETQYF.

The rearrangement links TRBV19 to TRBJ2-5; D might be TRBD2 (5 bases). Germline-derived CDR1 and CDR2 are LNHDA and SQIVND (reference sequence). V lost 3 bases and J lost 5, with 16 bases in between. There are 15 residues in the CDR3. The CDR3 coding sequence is TGTGCCAGTAGTATTGGGAGCAGTGGCGGGGAGACCCAGTACTTC. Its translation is CASSIGSSGGETQYF. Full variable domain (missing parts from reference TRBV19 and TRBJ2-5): DGGITQSPKYLFRKEGQNVTLSCEQNLNHDAMYWYRQDPGQGLRLIYYSQIVNDFQKGDIAEGYSVSREKKESFPLTVTSAQKNPTAFYLCASSIGSSGGETQYFGPGTRLLVL.